This T cell receptor (beta chain) was documented in a study of post-analysis software for immune sequencing data. Across the whole study: Disease courses included relapsing-remitting, secondary progressive and progressive-relapsing multiple sclerosis.

With 5 bases removed from V and 1 base from J, the gap between germline ends came to 15 bases. CDR1 is MNHEY and CDR2 is SVGAGI in the germline V gene. The CDR3 covers 16 residues. Presence of unique molecular identifiers characterized the TCR beta cDNA libraries. cDNA molecules numbering roughly 0.5 million came from about 0.94 to 9.7 million T cells. TCRdb re-called the PCR reads with MiXCR, one entry per CDR3 protein. The sample yields 700,000 to 800,000 distinct CDR3 sequences, roughly 27% seen once. As regards this clonotype: As yet, its antigen is unknown.

Overall study findings and caveats: Multiple sclerosis patients showed significantly lower normalized Chao1 diversity than controls did. There were several TRBV segments more frequent in patients than controls, and TRBV5-6, TRBV5-1 and TRBV20-1 were among them. Strong same-batch co-clustering of samples appeared with F measure clustering.

This clonotype originated in a girl aged 5-17 years with multiple sclerosis. The chain carries TRBV6-5 and TRBJ1-5; D is uncertain. Sequenced sample: blood. The CDR3 sequence is CASSQSPRRSNQPQHF. Here the CDR3 DNA reads TGTGCCAGCAGTCAATCTCCGAGAAGAAGCAATCAGCCCCAGCATTTT.